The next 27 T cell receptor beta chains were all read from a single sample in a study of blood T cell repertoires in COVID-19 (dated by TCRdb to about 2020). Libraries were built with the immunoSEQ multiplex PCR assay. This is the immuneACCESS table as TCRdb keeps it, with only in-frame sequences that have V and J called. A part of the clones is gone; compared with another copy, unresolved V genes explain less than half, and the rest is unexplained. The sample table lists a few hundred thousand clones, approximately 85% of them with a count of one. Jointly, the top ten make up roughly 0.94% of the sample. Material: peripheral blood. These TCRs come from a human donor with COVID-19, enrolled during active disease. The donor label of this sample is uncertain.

This CDR3 is CASSQDSGALIYGYTF. CDR3 in DNA: TGCGCCAGCAGCCAAGATTCAGGGGCGCTTATCTATGGCTACACCTTC. The V call is TRBV4-1, the J call TRBJ1-2; D possibly corresponds to TRBD1 (6 bases). The CDR3 spans 16 residues. Trimming took off 0 bases at V and 4 bases at J, with 15 bases between the two ends. Germline V gene data show CDR1 as MGHRA and CDR2 as YSYEKL.

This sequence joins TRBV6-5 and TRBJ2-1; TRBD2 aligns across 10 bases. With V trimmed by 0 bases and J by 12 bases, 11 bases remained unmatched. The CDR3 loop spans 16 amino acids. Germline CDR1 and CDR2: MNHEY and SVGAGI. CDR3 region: CASSYSTGSGRAGQFF. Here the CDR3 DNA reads TGTGCCAGCAGTTACTCGACGGGCAGCGGGAGGGCCGGGCAGTTCTTC.

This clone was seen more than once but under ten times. For the CDR3, the DNA is TGTGCCAGCAGCCAACTGAGCGGGAGGCCCTACGAGCAGTACTTC. Translated: CASSQLSGRPYEQYF. This chain links TRBV5-6 with TRBJ2-7; TRBD2 agrees at 9 bases. This CDR3 region has 15 residues. Losses at the gene ends were 4 bases for V and 2 bases for J; bases not matched to a gene: 7. Germline CDR1 reads SGHDT; CDR2 reads YYEEEE.

The CDR3 nucleotides read TGTGCCAGTAGTACCGCGGGATTCCCAAAGGGGAAAGATACGCAGTATTTT. The encoded protein is CASSTAGFPKGKDTQYF. The V gene is TRBV19, the J gene TRBJ2-3; D perhaps matches TRBD2 (6 bases). This CDR3 has 17 residues. The germline V gene encodes CDR1 LNHDA and CDR2 SQIVND (reference sequence). The germline V and J ends were trimmed by 4 bases and 5 bases, with 22 bases remaining between them. Drawing the rest from reference TRBV19 and TRBJ2-3, the complete variable domain is DGGITQSPKYLFRKEGQNVTLSCEQNLNHDAMYWYRQDPGQGLRLIYYSQIVNDFQKGDIAEGYSVSREKKESFPLTVTSAQKNPTAFYLCASSTAGFPKGKDTQYFGPGTRLTVL.

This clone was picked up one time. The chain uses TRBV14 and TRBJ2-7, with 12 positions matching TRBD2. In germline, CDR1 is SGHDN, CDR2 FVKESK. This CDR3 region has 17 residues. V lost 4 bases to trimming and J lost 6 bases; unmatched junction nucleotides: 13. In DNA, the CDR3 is TGTGCCAGCAGCCCCAGAAGGCCCCTAGCGGGAGGGTCCGAGCAGTACTTC. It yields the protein CASSPRRPLAGGSEQYF. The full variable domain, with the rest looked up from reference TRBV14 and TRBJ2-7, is EAGVTQFPSHSVIEKGQTVTLRCDPISGHDNLYWYRRVMGKEIKFLLHFVKESKQDESGMPNNRFLAERTGGTYSTLKVQPAELEDSGVYFCASSPRRPLAGGSEQYFGPGTRLTVT.

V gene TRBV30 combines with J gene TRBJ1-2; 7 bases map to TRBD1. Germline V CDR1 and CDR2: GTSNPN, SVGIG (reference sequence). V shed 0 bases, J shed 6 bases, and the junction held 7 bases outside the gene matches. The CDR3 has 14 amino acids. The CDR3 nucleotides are TGTGCCTGGAGTGTCCCACAGGGGTGGCATGGCTACACCTTC. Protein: CAWSVPQGWHGYTF.

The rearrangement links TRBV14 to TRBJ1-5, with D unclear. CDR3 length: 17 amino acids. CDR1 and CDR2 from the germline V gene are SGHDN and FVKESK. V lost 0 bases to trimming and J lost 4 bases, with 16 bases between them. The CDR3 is CASSQDLTTLENQPQHF. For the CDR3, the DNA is TGTGCCAGCAGCCAAGATTTAACGACACTCGAGAATCAGCCCCAGCATTTT.

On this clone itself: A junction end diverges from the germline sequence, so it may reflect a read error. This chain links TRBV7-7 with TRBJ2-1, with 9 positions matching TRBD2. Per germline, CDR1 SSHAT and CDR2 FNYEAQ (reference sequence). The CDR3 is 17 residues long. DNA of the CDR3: TGTGCTAGCAGCCTCCTCCTGACTAGCGGTGGGGGCAATGAGCAGTTCTTC. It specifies CASSLLLTSGGGNEQFF.

CDR3 coding DNA: TGTGCCAGCAGCGTAGTAAGTCCGGGTGAGCAGTTCTTC. Its protein product is CASSVVSPGEQFF. The rearrangement links TRBV9 to TRBJ2-1; D unresolved. Germline values: CDR1 SGDLS, CDR2 YYNGEE. V was clipped by 0 bases and J by 9 bases, with 10 bases between them. CDR3 length: 13 amino acids.

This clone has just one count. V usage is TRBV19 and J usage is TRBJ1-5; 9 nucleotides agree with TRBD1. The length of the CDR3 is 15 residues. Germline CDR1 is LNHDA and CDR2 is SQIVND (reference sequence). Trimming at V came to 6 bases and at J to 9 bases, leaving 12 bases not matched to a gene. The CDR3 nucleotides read TGTGCCAGTAGAACCGGGACAGGGTCCGCCTTGCCCCAGCATTTT. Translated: CASRTGTGSALPQHF.

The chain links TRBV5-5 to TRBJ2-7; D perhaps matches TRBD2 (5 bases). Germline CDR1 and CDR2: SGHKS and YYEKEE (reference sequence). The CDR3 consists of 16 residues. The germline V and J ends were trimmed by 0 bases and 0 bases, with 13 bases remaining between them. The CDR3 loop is CASSLEGGYLSYEQYF. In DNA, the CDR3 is TGTGCCAGCAGCTTGGAAGGCGGGTACCTCTCCTACGAGCAGTACTTC.

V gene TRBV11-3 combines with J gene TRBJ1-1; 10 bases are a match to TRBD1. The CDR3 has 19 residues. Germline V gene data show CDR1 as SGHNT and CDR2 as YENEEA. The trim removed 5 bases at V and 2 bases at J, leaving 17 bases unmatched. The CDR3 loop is CASSVNPPTGGDLNTEAFF. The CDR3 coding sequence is TGTGCCAGCAGCGTAAATCCCCCGACAGGGGGCGACCTAAACACTGAAGCTTTCTTT.

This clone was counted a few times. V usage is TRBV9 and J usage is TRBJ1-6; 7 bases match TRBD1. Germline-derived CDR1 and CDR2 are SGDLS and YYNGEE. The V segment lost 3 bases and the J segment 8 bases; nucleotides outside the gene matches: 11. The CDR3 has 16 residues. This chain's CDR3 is CASSASGQVFDSPLHF. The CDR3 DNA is TGTGCCAGCAGCGCTAGTGGACAGGTTTTCGATTCACCCCTCCACTTT.

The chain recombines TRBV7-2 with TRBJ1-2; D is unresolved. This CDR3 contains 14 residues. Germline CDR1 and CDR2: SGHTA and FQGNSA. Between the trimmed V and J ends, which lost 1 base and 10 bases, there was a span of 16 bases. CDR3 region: CASSLVLGGQHYTF. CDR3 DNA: TGTGCCAGCAGCTTAGTGTTGGGCGGGCAGCACTACACCTTC.

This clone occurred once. CDR3 in amino acids: CASRGTGVGNTIYF. CDR3 nucleotides: TGTGCCAGCAGGGGTACAGGGGTTGGAAACACCATATATTTT. The gene calls are TRBV27 and TRBJ1-3; 7 positions agree with TRBD1. CDR3 length: 14 amino acids. J was trimmed by 3 bases and V by 6 bases; bases with no gene match: 5. Germline loops: CDR1 MNHEY, CDR2 SMNVEV (reference sequence).

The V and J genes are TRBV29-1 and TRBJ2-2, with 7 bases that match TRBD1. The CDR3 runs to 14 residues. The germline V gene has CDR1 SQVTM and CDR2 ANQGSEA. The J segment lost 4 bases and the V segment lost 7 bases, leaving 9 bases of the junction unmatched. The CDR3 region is CSATGTAFTGELFF. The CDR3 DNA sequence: TGCAGCGCCACCGGGACAGCCTTCACCGGGGAGCTGTTTTTT.

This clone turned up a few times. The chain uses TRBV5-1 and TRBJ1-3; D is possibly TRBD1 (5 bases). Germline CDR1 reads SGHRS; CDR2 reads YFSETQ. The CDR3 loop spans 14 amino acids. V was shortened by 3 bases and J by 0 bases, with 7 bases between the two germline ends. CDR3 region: CASSSGGSGNTIYF. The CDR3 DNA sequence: TGCGCCAGCAGCTCGGGGGGCTCTGGAAACACCATATATTTT.

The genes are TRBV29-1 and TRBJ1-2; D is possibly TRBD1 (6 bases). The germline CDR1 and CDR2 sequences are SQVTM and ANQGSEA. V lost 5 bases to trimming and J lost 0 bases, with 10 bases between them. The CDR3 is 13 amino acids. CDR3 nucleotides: TGCAGCGTTTCTGGACAGACTAACTATGGCTACACCTTC. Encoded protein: CSVSGQTNYGYTF.

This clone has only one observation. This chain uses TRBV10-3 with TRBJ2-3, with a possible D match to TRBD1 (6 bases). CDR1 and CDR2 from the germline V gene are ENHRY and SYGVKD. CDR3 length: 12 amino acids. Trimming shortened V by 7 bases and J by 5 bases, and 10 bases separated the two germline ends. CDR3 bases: TGTGCCATCACAGGGGTGGGAGATACGCAGTATTTT. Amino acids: CAITGVGDTQYF.

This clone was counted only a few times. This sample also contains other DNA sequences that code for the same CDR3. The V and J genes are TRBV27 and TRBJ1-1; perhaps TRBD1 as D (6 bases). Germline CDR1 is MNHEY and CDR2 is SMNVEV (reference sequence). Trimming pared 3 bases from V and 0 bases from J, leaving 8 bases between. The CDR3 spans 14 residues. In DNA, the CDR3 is TGTGCCAGCAGTTTGAACAGGGTGAACACTGAAGCTTTCTTT. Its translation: CASSLNRVNTEAFF.

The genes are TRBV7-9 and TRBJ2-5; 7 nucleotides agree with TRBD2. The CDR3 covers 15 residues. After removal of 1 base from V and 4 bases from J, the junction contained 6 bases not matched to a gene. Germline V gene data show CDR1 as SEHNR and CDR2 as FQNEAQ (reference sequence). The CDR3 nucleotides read TGTGCCAGCAGCTTAGTGGCGGGAGCGGGAGAGACCCAGTACTTC. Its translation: CASSLVAGAGETQYF.

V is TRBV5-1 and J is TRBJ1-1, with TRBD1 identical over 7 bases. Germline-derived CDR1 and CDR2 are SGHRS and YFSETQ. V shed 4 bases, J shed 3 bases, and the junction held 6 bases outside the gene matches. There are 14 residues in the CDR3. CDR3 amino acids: CASSPRDSYTEAFF. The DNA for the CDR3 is TGCGCCAGCAGCCCCCGGGACAGTTACACTGAAGCTTTCTTT.

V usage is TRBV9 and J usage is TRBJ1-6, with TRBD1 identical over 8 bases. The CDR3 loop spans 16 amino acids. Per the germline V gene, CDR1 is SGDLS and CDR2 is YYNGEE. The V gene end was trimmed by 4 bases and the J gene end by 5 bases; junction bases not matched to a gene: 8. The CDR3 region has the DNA TGTGCCAGCAGCCCACGGACAGGGTCGCATAATTCACCCCTCCACTTT. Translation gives CASSPRTGSHNSPLHF.

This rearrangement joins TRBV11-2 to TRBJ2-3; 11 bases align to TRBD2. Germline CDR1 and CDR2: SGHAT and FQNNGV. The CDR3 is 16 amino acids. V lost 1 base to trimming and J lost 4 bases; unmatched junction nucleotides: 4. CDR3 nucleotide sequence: TGTGCCAGCAGCTTAGTCGGGACTAGCGGTTCAGATACGCAGTATTTT. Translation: CASSLVGTSGSDTQYF.

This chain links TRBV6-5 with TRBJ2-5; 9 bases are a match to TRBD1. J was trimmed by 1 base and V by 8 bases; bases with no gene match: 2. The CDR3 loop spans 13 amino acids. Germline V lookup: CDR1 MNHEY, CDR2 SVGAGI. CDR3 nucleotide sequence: TGTGCCAGCGGACAGGGGTCCCAAGAGACCCAGTACTTC. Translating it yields CASGQGSQETQYF.

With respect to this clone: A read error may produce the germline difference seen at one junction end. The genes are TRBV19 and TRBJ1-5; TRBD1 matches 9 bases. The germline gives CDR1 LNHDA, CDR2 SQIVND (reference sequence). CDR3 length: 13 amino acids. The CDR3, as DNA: TGTGCCAGTAGTATTCGGGGACAGGGCACGTCTGAGTGG. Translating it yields CASSIRGQGTSEW. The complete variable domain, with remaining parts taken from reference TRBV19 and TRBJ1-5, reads DGGITQSPKYLFRKEGQNVTLSCEQNLNHDAMYWYRQDPGQGLRLIYYSQIVNDFQKGDIAEGYSVSREKKESFPLTVTSAQKNPTAFYLCASSIRGQGTSEWGDGTRLSIL.

The CDR3 here is CASSPREAGTDTQYF. CDR3 DNA: TGTGCCAGCTCACCAAGAGAGGCGGGCACAGATACGCAGTATTTT. The chain employs TRBV18 and TRBJ2-3; D is unresolved. The CDR3 extends over 15 amino acids. CDR1 and CDR2 from the germline V gene are KGHSH and LQKENI. V was trimmed by 2 bases and J by 1 base, leaving 10 bases between them.